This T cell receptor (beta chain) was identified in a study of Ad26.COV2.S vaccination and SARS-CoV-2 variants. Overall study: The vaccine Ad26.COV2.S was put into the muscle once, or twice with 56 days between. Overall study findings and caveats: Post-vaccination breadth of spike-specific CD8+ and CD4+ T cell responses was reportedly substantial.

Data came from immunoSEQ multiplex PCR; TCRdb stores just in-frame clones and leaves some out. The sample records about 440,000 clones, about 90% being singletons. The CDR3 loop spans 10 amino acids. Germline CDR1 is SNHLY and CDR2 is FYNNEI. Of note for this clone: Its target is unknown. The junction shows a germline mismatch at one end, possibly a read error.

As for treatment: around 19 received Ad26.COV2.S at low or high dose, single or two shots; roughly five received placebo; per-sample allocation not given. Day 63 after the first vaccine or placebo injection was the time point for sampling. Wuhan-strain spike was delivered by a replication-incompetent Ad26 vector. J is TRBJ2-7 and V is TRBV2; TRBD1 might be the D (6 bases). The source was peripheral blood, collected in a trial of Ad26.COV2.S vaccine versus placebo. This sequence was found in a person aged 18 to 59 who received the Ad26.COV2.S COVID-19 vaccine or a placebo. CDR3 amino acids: CASSGQGWIF. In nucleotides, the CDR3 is TGTGCCAGCAGTGGGCAGGGGTGGATCTTC. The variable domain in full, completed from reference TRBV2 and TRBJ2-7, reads EPEVTQTPSHQVTQMGQEVILRCVPISNHLYFYWYRQILGQKVEFLVSFYNNEISEKSEIFDDQFSVERPDGSNFTLKIRSTKLEDSAMYFCASSGQGWIFGPGTRLTVT.